Listed here is a single T cell receptor (beta chain). The data were obtained in a study of control samples from healthy donors and cancer patients. CDR1 is SNHLY, CDR2 FYNNEI, per germline. V was clipped by 2 bases and J by 0 bases, with 5 bases between them. The CDR3 has 14 residues. Using immunoSEQ multiplex PCR, the repertoire was profiled, and TCRdb retains in-frame clones only, with some absent. The repertoire holds about 140,000 clones, with 90% to 95% as singletons. This TCR derives from a man aged 40-49 years in good health. Input material: blood. V usage is TRBV2 and J usage is TRBJ1-3; D might be TRBD1 (5 bases). The CDR3 sequence: CASSERGSGNTIYF. Here the CDR3 DNA reads TGTGCCAGCAGTGAAAGGGGCTCTGGAAACACCATATATTTT.